The 13 T cell receptor beta chains below all came from one sample that was sequenced in a study of blood T cell repertoires in COVID-19. The table came from immunoSEQ multiplex PCR; TCRdb's copy has only in-frame clones and leaves some out. The data show approximately 200,000 clones, around four fifths seen once. The sequenced sample consisted of PBMCs or T cells enriched from blood (not recorded which). The receptors were sampled from a man aged 35 to 55 who had recovered from COVID-19.

V usage is TRBV18 and J usage is TRBJ1-2; D may be TRBD1 (6 bases). The CDR3 spans 13 residues. From germline, CDR1 is KGHSH and CDR2 LQKENI. V was pared by 3 bases and J by 6 bases, with 11 bases between. CDR3: CASSPVQGHGYTF. In DNA form, the CDR3 reads TGTGCCAGCTCACCGGTACAGGGCCATGGCTACACCTTC.

This clone was counted only a few times. The J gene is TRBJ2-3, the V gene TRBV7-2; maybe TRBD1 (6 bases). The CDR3 consists of 15 residues. The germline V gene has CDR1 SGHTA and CDR2 FQGNSA. Trimming stripped 5 bases from V and 4 bases from J, with 16 bases between. CDR3 protein: CASSPRGGGADTQYF. The CDR3 nucleotides are TGTGCCAGCAGCCCCCGAGGGGGTGGCGCAGATACGCAGTATTTT.

The V gene is TRBV2, the J gene TRBJ2-7, with a tentative D call TRBD2 (6 bases). V was cut by 8 bases and J by 3 bases, with 17 bases left in between. The CDR3 loop spans 14 amino acids. Germline V lookup: CDR1 SNHLY, CDR2 FYNNEI. The CDR3 nucleotides read TGTGCCAGCCTTTACCGGGAGACCAGCTACGAGCAGTACTTC. As protein: CASLYRETSYEQYF.

The chain recombines TRBV6-5 with TRBJ1-3; D call uncertain. The CDR3 extends over 14 amino acids. The V and J ends lost 6 bases and 2 bases respectively, with 11 bases between them. CDR1 is MNHEY, CDR2 SVGAGI, per germline. CDR3 DNA: TGTGCCAGCAGGCTAGGAGGGACTGGAAACACCATATATTTT. This gives the protein CASRLGGTGNTIYF.

This rearrangement joins TRBV7-6 to TRBJ2-5; D remains unclear. The germline V gene encodes CDR1 SGHVS and CDR2 FNYEAQ. CDR3 length equals 15 residues. Trimming cost V 1 base and J 1 base, with 10 bases left between them. CDR3 DNA sequence: TGTGCCAGCAGCTTAGTTTCGAGCCCCCAAGAGACCCAGTACTTC. Translation gives CASSLVSSPQETQYF.

The chain joins TRBV6-2 or TRBV6-3 to TRBJ1-1; unclear D gene. V was clipped by 5 bases and J by 8 bases, with 15 bases between them. Germline V lookup: CDR1 MNHEY, CDR2 SVGEGT. The CDR3 is 13 amino acids. Here the CDR3 reads CASSTETWSEAFF. The CDR3 nucleotides are TGTGCCAGCAGTACCGAGACTTGGTCAGAAGCTTTCTTT.

This chain links TRBV19 with TRBJ1-2, with TRBD1 matching over 8 bases. In germline, CDR1 is LNHDA, CDR2 SQIVND (reference sequence). The trim removed 4 bases at V and 4 bases at J, leaving 8 bases unmatched. The CDR3 runs 15 residues. Here the CDR3 DNA reads TGTGCCAGTAGTACGACAGGGGCGAGTGGCTATGGCTACACCTTC. Translated: CASSTTGASGYGYTF.

This clone showed up just once. The chain carries TRBV6-5 and TRBJ1-3; weak D call: TRBD1 (6 bases). Germline CDR1 is MNHEY and CDR2 is SVGAGI. Trimming removed 0 bases from V and 4 bases from J, with 13 bases in between. CDR3 length equals 16 residues. DNA of the CDR3: TGTGCCAGCAGTTACTCCCAGGGGACGAGAGGAAACACCATATATTTT. Its protein is CASSYSQGTRGNTIYF.

The rearrangement uses TRBV30 and TRBJ2-1, with 7 bases identical to TRBD2. The CDR3 length is 15 residues. V shed 2 bases, J shed 2 bases, and the junction held 6 bases outside the gene matches. The germline gives CDR1 GTSNPN, CDR2 SVGIG (reference sequence). CDR3 in DNA: TGTGCCTGGAGTCTTGGACTAGGTGCCTACAATGAGCAGTTCTTC. Amino acid sequence: CAWSLGLGAYNEQFF.

The chain uses TRBV10-3 and TRBJ2-2, with 7 bases fitting TRBD2. Germline CDR1 ENHRY, CDR2 SYGVKD. V was clipped by 3 bases and J by 0 bases; unmatched bases: 4. This CDR3 spans 16 amino acids. This CDR3 is CAISERLAANTGELFF. DNA for the CDR3: TGTGCCATCAGTGAACGACTAGCTGCGAACACCGGGGAGCTGTTTTTT.

This chain uses TRBV29-1 with TRBJ2-7; 8 nucleotides line up with TRBD1. V shed 7 bases and J 6 bases; nucleotides not matched to a gene: 8. CDR3 length equals 12 residues. Germline V gene sequence: CDR1 SQVTM, CDR2 ANQGSEA. CDR3 loop: CSDPQGEVEQYV. The CDR3 DNA sequence: TGCAGCGACCCACAGGGGGAGGTCGAGCAGTACGTC.

The chain couples TRBV2 to TRBJ1-5; possibly TRBD1 for D (6 bases). Germline assignment: CDR1 SNHLY and CDR2 FYNNEI. This CDR3 has 20 residues. V was pared by 2 bases and J by 6 bases, with 29 bases between. DNA for the CDR3: TGTGCCAGCAGTGAAAATATCCTTGGACAGAGGTTGGCATACTTTCAGCCCCAGCATTTT. It yields the protein CASSENILGQRLAYFQPQHF.

This clone appeared a few times. The chain has TRBV10-2 and TRBJ2-7; possible D gene TRBD2, 6 bases. This CDR3 region has 15 residues. CDR1 and CDR2 from the germline V gene are WSHSY and SAAADI. Trimming left V 3 bases short and J 2 bases short, with 14 bases between. The CDR3 sequence is CASSEGIAVAYEQYF. The CDR3 DNA is TGCGCCAGCAGTGAAGGGATAGCGGTAGCCTACGAGCAGTACTTC.